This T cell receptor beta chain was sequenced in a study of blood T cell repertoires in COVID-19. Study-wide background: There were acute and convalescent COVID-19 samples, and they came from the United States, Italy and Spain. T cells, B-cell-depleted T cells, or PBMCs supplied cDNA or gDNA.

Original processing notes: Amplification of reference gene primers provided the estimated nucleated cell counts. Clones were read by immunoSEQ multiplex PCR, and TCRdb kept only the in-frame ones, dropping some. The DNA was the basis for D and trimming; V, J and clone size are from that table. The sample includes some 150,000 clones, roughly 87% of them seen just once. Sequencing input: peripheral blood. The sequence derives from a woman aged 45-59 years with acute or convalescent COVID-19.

CDR3 residues: CASSLEAGEEQFF. The CDR3 nucleotides are TGTGCCAGCAGCTTAGAGGCAGGGGAGGAGCAGTTCTTC. V and J are TRBV7-2 and TRBJ2-1, with a possible D match to TRBD1 (6 bases). Trimming pared 1 base from V and 10 bases from J, leaving 11 bases between. Germline-derived CDR1 and CDR2 are SGHTA and FQGNSA. The CDR3 spans 13 residues.